This is a list of T cell receptor beta chains from one sample in a study of blood T cell repertoires in COVID-19. Libraries were prepared by immunoSEQ multiplex PCR; TCRdb keeps only in-frame clonotypes and omits some of them. The sample records 150,000 to 200,000 clones, 86% being singletons. The material sequenced was PBMCs or T cells enriched from blood (not recorded which). These receptors were taken from a woman aged 35 to 49 in a cohort exposed to, infected with or recovered from COVID-19 (not recorded which). Each CDR3 is given with its conserved first and last residue. The D gene is left open where the match is weak. Only some rows state a clone size, as once, few, many or a class for expanded clones.

V gene: TRBV4-1
J gene: TRBJ2-3
clone size: -
D gene: TRBD2
CDR3 protein: CASSQDLRGIDTQYF
CDR3 DNA: TGCGCCAGCAGCCAAGATTTGCGGGGGATAGATACGCAGTATTTT

V gene: TRBV19
J gene: TRBJ2-7
clone size: -
D gene: TRBD1
CDR3 protein: CASSLPPGTEVPSRGYEQYF
CDR3 DNA: TGTGCCAGTAGTCTCCCTCCCGGGACAGAGGTACCGTCGAGGGGGTACGAGCAGTACTTC

V gene: TRBV19
J gene: TRBJ1-5
clone size: -
D gene: -
CDR3 protein: CASTFTGYGQPQHF
CDR3 DNA: TGTGCCAGTACATTTACAGGGTATGGTCAGCCCCAGCATTTT

V gene: TRBV11-3
J gene: TRBJ2-1
clone size: -
D gene: -
CDR3 protein: CASSPAAGSYNEQFF
CDR3 DNA: TGTGCCAGCAGCCCTGCTGCGGGCTCCTACAATGAGCAGTTCTTC

V gene: TRBV2
J gene: TRBJ1-2
clone size: -
D gene: -
CDR3 protein: CASWGGAKGYTF
CDR3 DNA: TGTGCCAGCTGGGGGGGGGCGAAAGGCTACACCTTC

V gene: TRBV7-2
J gene: TRBJ2-5
clone size: -
D gene: TRBD2
CDR3 protein: CASSLARSLAGSRSETQYF
CDR3 DNA: TGTGCCAGCAGCTTAGCGAGGTCGCTAGCGGGGTCCCGTAGTGAGACCCAGTACTTC

V gene: TRBV27
J gene: TRBJ1-5
clone size: -
D gene: TRBD1
CDR3 protein: CASSLGGTGINQPQHF
CDR3 DNA: TGTGCCAGCAGTTTAGGGGGGACAGGTATCAATCAGCCCCAGCATTTT

V gene: TRBV27
J gene: TRBJ1-2
clone size: -
D gene: TRBD1
CDR3 protein: CATRGPATGPLGYTF
CDR3 DNA: TGTGCCACCAGGGGGCCCGCGACCGGGCCCCTAGGCTACACCTTC

V gene: TRBV7-2
J gene: TRBJ2-5
clone size: -
D gene: -
CDR3 protein: CASSLTGADQETQYF
CDR3 DNA: TGTGCCAGCAGCTTGACAGGAGCTGACCAAGAGACCCAGTACTTC

V gene: TRBV23-1
J gene: TRBJ1-4
clone size: -
D gene: -
CDR3 protein: CASRSNEKLFF
CDR3 DNA: TGCGCCAGCAGGAGCAATGAAAAACTGTTTTTT

V gene: TRBV6-5
J gene: TRBJ1-2
clone size: -
D gene: -
CDR3 protein: CASRAEGYTF
CDR3 DNA: TGTGCCAGCAGAGCGGAGGGCTACACCTTC

V gene: TRBV11-2
J gene: TRBJ1-2
clone size: -
D gene: -
CDR3 protein: CASSADSEGDYGYTF
CDR3 DNA: TGTGCCAGCAGCGCGGACAGCGAGGGGGACTATGGCTACACCTTC

V gene: TRBV5-4
J gene: TRBJ2-7
clone size: -
D gene: TRBD2
CDR3 protein: CASSPREVSYEQYF
CDR3 DNA: TGTGCCAGCAGCCCCCGGGAGGTCTCCTACGAGCAGTACTTC

V gene: TRBV24-1
J gene: TRBJ2-7
clone size: -
D gene: TRBD1
CDR3 protein: CATSEHRGSSYEQYF
CDR3 DNA: TGTGCCACCAGTGAGCACAGGGGAAGCTCCTACGAGCAGTACTTC

V gene: TRBV6-5
J gene: TRBJ2-6
clone size: -
D gene: -
CDR3 protein: CVTTGRVSGANVLTF
CDR3 DNA: TGTGTCACTACAGGGAGGGTCTCTGGGGCCAACGTCCTGACTTTC

V gene: TRBV18
J gene: TRBJ1-2
clone size: -
D gene: TRBD1
CDR3 protein: CASSPDRGHGYTF
CDR3 DNA: TGTGCCAGCTCACCGGACAGGGGGCATGGCTACACCTTC

V gene: TRBV28
J gene: TRBJ1-1
clone size: once
D gene: -
CDR3 protein: CASSFGGRLNTEAFF
CDR3 DNA: TGTGCCAGCAGTTTCGGGGGGAGACTTAACACTGAAGCTTTCTTT

V gene: TRBV27
J gene: TRBJ1-1
clone size: -
D gene: TRBD1
CDR3 protein: CASSSLWGQGGTEAFF
CDR3 DNA: TGTGCCAGCAGTTCTTTGTGGGGACAGGGGGGAACTGAAGCTTTCTTT

V gene: TRBV2
J gene: TRBJ2-1
clone size: -
D gene: -
CDR3 protein: CASCSQTEGNEQFF
CDR3 DNA: TGTGCCAGCTGCAGCCAGACGGAGGGGAATGAGCAGTTCTTC

V gene: TRBV13
J gene: TRBJ2-7
clone size: once
D gene: -
CDR3 protein: CASSSTGTFYEQYF
CDR3 DNA: TGTGCCAGCAGCTCCACCGGGACTTTCTACGAGCAGTACTTC

V gene: TRBV10-2
J gene: TRBJ1-1
clone size: -
D gene: -
CDR3 protein: CASSRTVGGHTEAFF
CDR3 DNA: TGCGCCAGCAGTAGGACAGTGGGCGGTCACACTGAAGCTTTCTTT

V gene: TRBV15
J gene: TRBJ2-3
clone size: -
D gene: TRBD2
CDR3 protein: CATSRTSGGSRDTQYF
CDR3 DNA: TGTGCCACCAGCAGGACTAGCGGGGGGTCACGGGATACGCAGTATTTT

V gene: TRBV5-1
J gene: TRBJ1-1
clone size: -
D gene: -
CDR3 protein: CASSLNGQNEAFF
CDR3 DNA: TGCGCCAGCAGCTTAAATGGACAGAATGAAGCTTTCTTT

V gene: TRBV5-6
J gene: TRBJ1-2
clone size: -
D gene: -
CDR3 protein: CASTTGLDYGYTF
CDR3 DNA: TGTGCCAGCACCACAGGGTTGGACTATGGCTACACCTTC

V gene: TRBV4-3
J gene: TRBJ2-2
clone size: -
D gene: TRBD2
CDR3 protein: CASSQELSSGRLNTGELFF
CDR3 DNA: TGCGCCAGCAGCCAAGAGCTGTCTAGCGGGAGGCTGAACACCGGGGAGCTGTTTTTT

V gene: TRBV27
J gene: TRBJ2-1
clone size: -
D gene: TRBD1
CDR3 protein: CASSLSLRGPSYNEQFF
CDR3 DNA: TGTGCCAGCAGTTTGAGCCTCAGGGGGCCTTCCTACAATGAGCAGTTCTTC

V gene: TRBV5-4
J gene: TRBJ1-2
clone size: -
D gene: TRBD1
CDR3 protein: CASSLGDRVGYTF
CDR3 DNA: TGTGCCAGCAGCTTGGGGGACAGGGTCGGCTACACCTTC

V gene: TRBV3-1/TRBV3-2
J gene: TRBJ2-4
clone size: -
D gene: -
CDR3 protein: CASSSPSIQYF
CDR3 DNA: TGTGCCAGCAGCTCCCCTTCCATTCAGTACTTC

V gene: TRBV15
J gene: TRBJ1-1
clone size: -
D gene: TRBD1
CDR3 protein: CATSRRGQGAMAFF
CDR3 DNA: TGTGCCACCAGCAGAAGGGGACAGGGGGCGATGGCTTTCTTT

V gene: TRBV7-9
J gene: TRBJ2-1
clone size: -
D gene: -
CDR3 protein: CASSPRRGNEQFF
CDR3 DNA: TGTGCCAGCAGCCCTCGACGAGGCAATGAGCAGTTCTTC

V gene: TRBV27
J gene: TRBJ2-7
clone size: -
D gene: -
CDR3 protein: CASSFKGAGPSRSYEQYF
CDR3 DNA: TGTGCCAGCAGTTTCAAAGGGGCAGGGCCCAGTAGGTCCTACGAGCAGTACTTC

V gene: TRBV6-5
J gene: TRBJ1-4
clone size: -
D gene: -
CDR3 protein: CASSYYSYNEKLFF
CDR3 DNA: TGTGCCAGCAGTTATTACAGCTATAATGAAAAACTGTTTTTT

V gene: TRBV4-1
J gene: TRBJ1-4
clone size: -
D gene: TRBD1
CDR3 protein: CASSLDRVGKLFF
CDR3 DNA: TGCGCCAGCAGCCTCGACAGGGTGGGAAAACTGTTTTTT

V gene: TRBV27
J gene: TRBJ1-6
clone size: -
D gene: TRBD1
CDR3 protein: CASSLNRGNSPLHF
CDR3 DNA: TGTGCCAGCAGTTTGAACAGGGGAAATTCACCCCTCCACTTT

V gene: TRBV19
J gene: TRBJ1-1
clone size: -
D gene: TRBD1
CDR3 protein: CASSIRGGQGITEAFF
CDR3 DNA: TGTGCCAGTAGTATTCGGGGGGGACAGGGGATCACTGAAGCTTTCTTT

V gene: TRBV7-9
J gene: TRBJ1-1
clone size: -
D gene: -
CDR3 protein: CASSYYTEAFF
CDR3 DNA: TGTGCCAGCAGCTACTACACTGAAGCTTTCTTT

V gene: TRBV9
J gene: TRBJ2-7
clone size: -
D gene: TRBD1
CDR3 protein: CASSVGGTGTYEQYF
CDR3 DNA: TGTGCCAGCAGCGTAGGGGGGACAGGGACCTACGAGCAGTACTTC

V gene: TRBV4-1
J gene: TRBJ2-1
clone size: once
D gene: TRBD2
CDR3 protein: CASSQEKERELLGEQFF
CDR3 DNA: TGCGCCAGCAGCCAAGAAAAGGAGCGGGAGCTCTTGGGTGAGCAGTTCTTC

V gene: TRBV6-2/TRBV6-3
J gene: TRBJ2-7
clone size: once
D gene: -
CDR3 protein: CASSYVSRDEQYF
CDR3 DNA: TGTGCCAGCAGTTACGTGAGTCGCGACGAGCAGTACTTC

V gene: TRBV29-1
J gene: TRBJ2-7
clone size: -
D gene: -
CDR3 protein: CSVGRDEQYF
CDR3 DNA: TGCAGCGTTGGCAGGGATGAGCAGTACTTC

V gene: TRBV5-1
J gene: TRBJ1-1
clone size: -
D gene: -
CDR3 protein: CASSPEMTTEAFF
CDR3 DNA: TGCGCCAGCAGCCCAGAGATGACAACTGAAGCTTTCTTT

V gene: TRBV6-2/TRBV6-3
J gene: TRBJ2-7
clone size: few
D gene: TRBD2
CDR3 protein: CASSSPAGEESEQYF
CDR3 DNA: TGTGCCAGCAGTTCCCCAGCGGGAGAAGAAAGCGAGCAGTACTTC

V gene: TRBV29-1
J gene: TRBJ2-7
clone size: -
D gene: TRBD1
CDR3 protein: CSVMDRGSYEQYF
CDR3 DNA: TGCAGCGTCATGGACAGGGGCTCCTACGAGCAGTACTTC

V gene: TRBV5-8
J gene: TRBJ2-2
clone size: few
D gene: TRBD1
CDR3 protein: CASSLGQGDTGELFF
CDR3 DNA: TGTGCCAGCAGCTTGGGACAGGGCGACACCGGGGAGCTGTTTTTT

V gene: TRBV27
J gene: TRBJ1-1
clone size: -
D gene: -
CDR3 protein: CASSGYTADTEAFF
CDR3 DNA: TGTGCCAGCAGTGGGTACACGGCGGACACTGAAGCTTTCTTT

V gene: TRBV7-9
J gene: TRBJ1-5
clone size: -
D gene: TRBD1
CDR3 protein: CASSPTGGGNQPQHF
CDR3 DNA: TGTGCCAGCAGCCCGACAGGGGGGGGCAATCAGCCCCAGCATTTT

V gene: TRBV24-1
J gene: TRBJ2-3
clone size: -
D gene: -
CDR3 protein: CATSDLGGKSAADTQYF
CDR3 DNA: TGTGCCACCAGTGATCTTGGGGGGAAAAGCGCTGCAGATACGCAGTATTTT

V gene: TRBV5-8
J gene: TRBJ1-4
clone size: -
D gene: -
CDR3 protein: CASRDRRRNEKLFF
CDR3 DNA: TGTGCCAGCCGTGACAGACGAAGGAATGAAAAACTGTTTTTT

V gene: TRBV18
J gene: TRBJ2-1
clone size: -
D gene: TRBD1
CDR3 protein: CASSPRRTGDYNEQFF
CDR3 DNA: TGTGCCAGCTCACCACGGAGGACAGGGGACTACAATGAGCAGTTCTTC

V gene: TRBV19
J gene: TRBJ1-5
clone size: once
D gene: -
CDR3 protein: CASSLEPVGGLYQPQHF
CDR3 DNA: TGTGCCAGTAGTCTCGAACCCGTCGGGGGACTCTATCAGCCCCAGCATTTT

V gene: TRBV23-1
J gene: TRBJ2-6
clone size: -
D gene: -
CDR3 protein: CASRTGSGANVLTF
CDR3 DNA: TGCGCCAGCAGAACAGGGTCTGGGGCCAACGTCCTGACTTTC

V gene: TRBV7-2
J gene: TRBJ2-1
clone size: -
D gene: TRBD1
CDR3 protein: CASSLRGTGGSSASFF
CDR3 DNA: TGTGCCAGCAGCTTACGAGGGACAGGGGGCAGCTCAGCATCGTTCTTC

V gene: TRBV5-1
J gene: TRBJ2-7
clone size: -
D gene: -
CDR3 protein: CASSFTGYEQYF
CDR3 DNA: TGCGCCAGCAGCTTTACAGGCTACGAGCAGTACTTC

V gene: TRBV7-6
J gene: TRBJ1-2
clone size: -
D gene: TRBD1
CDR3 protein: CASSSSGTGNYGYTF
CDR3 DNA: TGTGCCAGCAGCTCTTCCGGGACAGGGAACTATGGCTACACCTTC

V gene: TRBV6-5
J gene: TRBJ1-2
clone size: -
D gene: TRBD1
CDR3 protein: CASTGLGQGSYGYTF
CDR3 DNA: TGTGCCAGCACTGGACTCGGACAGGGCTCCTATGGCTACACCTTC